The 5 T cell receptor beta chains listed next were all sequenced from one sample in a study of T cell repertoires in aging, cancer and after chemotherapy. Amplification of TCR beta used genomic DNA extracted from peripheral blood. Rearranged V-D-J TRB sequences were amplified with a mixed TRB-A/B primer pool. TCRdb analysed the multiplex PCR reads with MiXCR anew, one entry per CDR3 protein. The table lists more than 1,500 distinct CDR3 sequences, approximately 23% of them singletons. The sample taken for sequencing was blood. All receptors derive from a human donor with a solid tumor.

This clonotype is classed as medium-sized. The chain has TRBV30 and TRBJ1-2; TRBD1 is a possible D gene (5 bases). CDR3 size: 13 residues. Germline V gives CDR1 GTSNPN, CDR2 SVGIG (reference sequence). The V end lost 3 bases, the J end lost 8 bases, and 16 bases lay between the germline ends. The CDR3 loop reads CAWSAGLEGGYTF. DNA of the CDR3: TGTGCCTGGAGCGCGGGACTTGAGGGAGGCTACACCTTC. The whole variable domain, filled in from reference TRBV30 and TRBJ1-2, reads SQTIHQWPATLVQPVGSPLSLECTVEGTSNPNLYWYRQAAGRGLQLLFYSVGIGQISSEVPQNLSASRPQDRQFILSSKKLLLSDSGFYLCAWSAGLEGGYTFGSGTRLTVV.

The chain couples TRBV24-1 to TRBJ2-7, with TRBD1 matching over 7 bases. With V trimmed by 3 bases and J by 2 bases, 9 bases remained unmatched. From germline, CDR1 is KGHDR and CDR2 SFDVKD. The CDR3 extends over 16 amino acids. The CDR3 here is CATSDGRQGSTYEQYF. CDR3 sequence (DNA): TGTGCCACCAGTGATGGAAGACAGGGTAGCACCTACGAGCAGTACTTC.

This sequence joins TRBV28 and TRBJ1-5; 9 bases are shared with TRBD1. This CDR3 has 16 residues. J lost 3 bases, V lost 5 bases, and 8 bases had no gene match. Germline V gives CDR1 MDHEN, CDR2 SYDVKM. The CDR3 loop is CASSQFRDRVNQPQHF. Here the CDR3 DNA reads TGTGCCAGCAGTCAATTCCGGGACAGGGTCAATCAGCCCCAGCATTTT. The full variable domain, rest sourced from reference TRBV28 and TRBJ1-5, is DVKVTQSSRYLVKRTGEKVFLECVQDMDHENMFWYRQDPGLGLRLIYFSYDVKMKEKGDIPEGYSVSREKKERFSLILESASTNQTSMYLCASSQFRDRVNQPQHFGDGTRLSIL.

By share, this clonotype ranks as large (0.1 to 1%). The chain recombines TRBV27 with TRBJ2-7, with 9 bases lining up with TRBD1. The CDR3 consists of 14 residues. Trimming cost V 5 bases and J 0 bases; bases outside gene matches: 2. Looked up from germline, CDR1 is MNHEY and CDR2 is SMNVEV (reference sequence). Written as DNA, the CDR3 is TGTGCCAGCAGTGGGACAGGGTTCTCCTACGAGCAGTACTTC. Translating gives CASSGTGFSYEQYF.

A single count supports this clonotype. This rearrangement joins TRBV9 to TRBJ2-1; 12 bases are shared with TRBD2. CDR3 length: 19 amino acids. CDR1 is SGDLS and CDR2 is YYNGEE in the germline V gene. J was trimmed by 1 base and V by 3 bases; bases with no gene match: 11. CDR3 region: CASSGGGLAGWGSYNEQFF. CDR3 coding DNA: TGTGCCAGCAGCGGGGGGGGACTAGCGGGTTGGGGGTCCTACAATGAGCAGTTCTTC.